One sample yielded the 8 T cell receptor beta chains listed below, sequenced in a study of OX40 agonist ivuxolimab in advanced cancers. Produced via immunoSEQ multiplex PCR; TCRdb's table is partial and in-frame only. Counted here are some 40,000 clones, 85% occurring once; the ten biggest clones make up about 40%. Material: CD4+ or CD8+ T cells sorted from blood, obtained in a trial of the OX40 agonist ivuxolimab. Receptor source: an adult with an advanced solid tumor such as melanoma, head and neck, liver or kidney cancer.

This clone was counted once. This chain links TRBV6-5 with TRBJ2-7; the match to TRBD2 covers 7 bases. J was trimmed by 2 bases and V by 5 bases; bases with no gene match: 6. The CDR3 has 14 amino acids. The germline V gene encodes CDR1 MNHEY and CDR2 SVGAGI. CDR3 protein: CASSPLGTTYEQYF. CDR3 sequence (DNA): TGTGCCAGCAGTCCGCTCGGGACTACCTACGAGCAGTACTTC.

The genes are TRBV7-2 and TRBJ2-3, with TRBD2 matching over 9 bases. CDR3 length: 17 amino acids. CDR1 and CDR2 (germline): SGHTA, FQGNSA. V dropped 4 bases and J dropped 4; count of bases not matched to a gene: 12. CDR3 bases: TGTGCCAGCAGCTCGTTCAAATGGCGGGAGGGCCCAGATACGCAGTATTTT. Translating gives CASSSFKWREGPDTQYF.

The rearrangement uses TRBV13 and TRBJ1-5, with TRBD1 matching over 10 bases. From germline, CDR1 is PRHDT and CDR2 FYEKMQ (reference sequence). This CDR3 has 14 amino acids. With 6 bases clipped from V and 6 bases from J, the junction kept 5 bases outside the gene matches. CDR3 DNA: TGTGCCAGCAGACGGGACAGGGGACGTCAGCCCCAGCATTTT. This encodes CASRRDRGRQPQHF.

This CDR3 reads CASSGRTSGTYNEQFF. DNA for the CDR3: TGTGCCAGCAGCGGGCGGACTAGCGGGACATACAATGAGCAGTTCTTC. The chain couples TRBV4-2 to TRBJ2-1, with 12 nucleotides matching TRBD2. Germline CDR1 is LGHNA and CDR2 is YNFKEQ. Germline trimming cut 5 bases from V and 4 bases from J; bases unmatched to any gene: 6. The CDR3 has 16 residues.

This clone was observed once. This chain links TRBV5-4 with TRBJ2-2; D ambiguous. The germline gives CDR1 SGHNT, CDR2 YYREEE (reference sequence). Trimming pared 5 bases from V and 2 bases from J, leaving 4 bases between. The CDR3 covers 12 residues. Here the CDR3 reads CASSFNTGELFF. The CDR3 coding sequence is TGTGCCAGCAGTTTTAACACCGGGGAGCTGTTTTTT.

The V and J genes are TRBV14 and TRBJ2-1; 8 nucleotides align to TRBD2. Germline CDR1 reads SGHDN; CDR2 reads FVKESK. V trimming: 5 bases; J trimming: 2 bases; junction bases outside the gene matches: 2. This CDR3 has 14 residues. The CDR3 spells CASSKAGAYNEQFF. CDR3 DNA: TGTGCCAGCAGCAAAGCGGGAGCCTACAATGAGCAGTTCTTC. The variable domain in full, completed from reference TRBV14 and TRBJ2-1, reads EAGVTQFPSHSVIEKGQTVTLRCDPISGHDNLYWYRRVMGKEIKFLLHFVKESKQDESGMPNNRFLAERTGGTYSTLKVQPAELEDSGVYFCASSKAGAYNEQFFGPGTRLTVL.

This rearrangement joins TRBV2 to TRBJ1-5, with TRBD1 identical over 8 bases. V dropped 6 bases and J dropped 7; count of bases not matched to a gene: 5. The germline V gene encodes CDR1 SNHLY and CDR2 FYNNEI. The CDR3 runs to 13 residues. CDR3 bases: TGTGCCAGCAGGGACAGGGTCGACCAGCCCCAGCATTTT. This gives the protein CASRDRVDQPQHF.

The genes are TRBV27 and TRBJ2-3; 8 bases match TRBD2. CDR3 length equals 20 residues. With V trimmed by 0 bases and J by 2 bases, 16 bases remained unmatched. In germline, CDR1 is MNHEY, CDR2 SMNVEV (reference sequence). CDR3 loop: CASSLSEYRGGRGTTDTQYF. The CDR3 DNA sequence: TGTGCCAGCAGTTTATCCGAGTACCGGGGGGGCCGCGGTACCACAGATACGCAGTATTTT.